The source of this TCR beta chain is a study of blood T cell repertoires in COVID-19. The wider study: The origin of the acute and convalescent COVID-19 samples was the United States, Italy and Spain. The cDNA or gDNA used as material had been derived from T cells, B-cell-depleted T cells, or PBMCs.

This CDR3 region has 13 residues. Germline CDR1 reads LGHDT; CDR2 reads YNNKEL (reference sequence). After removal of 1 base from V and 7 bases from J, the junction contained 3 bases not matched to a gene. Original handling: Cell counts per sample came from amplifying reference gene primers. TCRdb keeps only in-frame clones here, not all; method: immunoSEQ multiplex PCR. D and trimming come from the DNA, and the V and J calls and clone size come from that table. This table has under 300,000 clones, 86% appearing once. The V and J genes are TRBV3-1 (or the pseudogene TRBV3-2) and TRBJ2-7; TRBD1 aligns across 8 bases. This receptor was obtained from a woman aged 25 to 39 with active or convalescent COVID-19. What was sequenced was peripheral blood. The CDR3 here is CASSQGTGKEQYF. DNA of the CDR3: TGTGCCAGCAGCCAAGGGACAGGGAAAGAGCAGTACTTC.